The present T cell receptor (beta chain) was sequenced within a study of blood T cell repertoires in COVID-19. Study-wide context: T cells, B-cell-depleted T cells, or PBMCs supplied cDNA or gDNA.

Produced via immunoSEQ multiplex PCR; TCRdb's table is partial and in-frame only. The table includes 120,000 or so clones, about 74% detected once. Trimming cost V 5 bases and J 5 bases; bases outside gene matches: 6. The CDR3 contains 14 residues. Germline lookup yields CDR1 SGHTA and CDR2 FQGNSA. J is TRBJ2-7 and V is TRBV7-2, with 10 bases identical to TRBD2. The receptor's source is a human donor in a cohort sampled during active COVID-19. The sample taken for sequencing was peripheral blood. The CDR3 here is CASSQSGRANEQYF. CDR3 DNA: TGTGCCAGCAGCCAGAGCGGGAGGGCCAACGAGCAGTACTTC.